This T cell receptor beta chain appears in the sequencing data of a study of Graves' ophthalmopathy and Graves' hyperthyroidism. Scientists amplified the TCR beta CDR3 regions from RNA transcripts. First-round RT-PCR used HTBI primers; second-round multiplex PCR followed. One entry per CDR3 protein results from TCRdb running MiXCR on the multiplex PCR reads. The sample lists over a million distinct CDR3 sequences, about 38% occurring once. From germline, CDR1 is SEHNR and CDR2 FQNEAQ (reference sequence). Trimming took 0 bases from V and 4 from J, leaving 12 bases between them. The length of the CDR3 is 15 residues. Overall study findings and caveats: The model's ophthalmopathy progression predictions had approximately 69% sensitivity and less than 75% specificity.

As diagnostic evidence, clinical symptoms, serum thyroxine, TRAb, thyroid ultrasound and orbital computed tomography were relied upon. Worth noting for this clonotype: Its target is not known.

The specimen was peripheral blood or thyroid tissue (not recorded which). The sequence derives from an adult man with Graves' hyperthyroidism. The rearrangement uses TRBV7-9 and TRBJ1-1; D is undetermined. CDR3: CASSLAGGRTTEAFF. The CDR3 nucleotides are TGTGCCAGCAGCTTAGCAGGTGGGCGGACCACTGAAGCTTTCTTT.